The TCR beta chain described here comes from a study of T cells in Graves' hyperthyroidism and ophthalmopathy. About the research overall: Peripheral blood was drawn at first diagnosis, prior to all treatment. Study results and caveats: Before onset, by a median of about seven months, the model predicted ophthalmopathy.

What was amplified from RNA transcripts were TCR beta CDR3 regions. A first-round RT-PCR of the TCR CDR3 used the HTBI primer set. In TCRdb, the multiplex PCR reads were re-called with MiXCR into one record per CDR3 protein. The sample has 750,000 to 950,000 distinct CDR3 sequences, 38% seen once. This clonotype was counted at least ten times. Its target is unknown. In patients aged 18 to 65, hyperthyroidism was newly diagnosed, with duration under 2 months. Based on clinical symptoms, serum thyroxine and TRAb, thyroid ultrasound and orbital computed tomography, diagnoses were reached. Sequenced input: blood. The TCR comes from a man aged 18-30 years with Graves' hyperthyroidism.

The CDR3 sequence: CATSSEGANTGANVLTF. CDR3 nucleotide sequence: TGTGCCACCAGCAGCGAAGGGGCAAACACCGGGGCCAACGTCCTGACTTTC. The V call is TRBV15, the J call TRBJ2-6, with D perhaps TRBD1 (5 bases). Germline CDR1 and CDR2: LNHNV and YYDKDF (reference sequence). V was pared by 3 bases and J by 4 bases, with 16 bases between. The CDR3 covers 17 residues.